These 17 T cell receptor beta chains were sequenced from one sample in a study of cytomegalovirus exposure and HLA in healthy donors. PCR employed 60 Vbeta and 13 Jbeta primers. The table came from immunoSEQ multiplex PCR; TCRdb's copy has only in-frame clones and leaves some out. The table shows approximately 170,000 clones, with 79% occurring only once. Material for sequencing was PBMCs. The receptors originated from a woman aged 45 to 65 in good health and CMV-seronegative.

The gene calls are TRBV4-3 and TRBJ1-3; a possible D gene is TRBD1 (5 bases). V was cut by 3 bases and J by 9 bases, with 9 bases left in between. Germline assignment: CDR1 LGHNA and CDR2 YSLEER. The CDR3 contains 12 residues. The CDR3 is CASSHRGGTIYF. Written as DNA, the CDR3 is TGCGCCAGCAGCCACCGGGGGGGCACCATATATTTT.

The CDR3 DNA sequence: TGCGCCAGCAGCCAAGATTCGGGACAATCTGGGGCCAACGTCCTGACTTTC. Its translation: CASSQDSGQSGANVLTF. The V call is TRBV4-3, the J call TRBJ2-6, with a weak D call TRBD1 (6 bases). CDR1 is LGHNA and CDR2 is YSLEER in the germline V gene. The CDR3 contains 17 residues. V was shortened by 0 bases and J by 1 base, with 10 bases between the two germline ends.

V and J are TRBV6-6 and TRBJ1-2; 8 bases line up with TRBD1. With 6 bases clipped from V and 8 bases from J, the junction kept 11 bases outside the gene matches. Germline V CDR1 and CDR2: MNHNY, SVGAGI (reference sequence). CDR3 length equals 14 residues. CDR3 amino acids: CASSRQDREGGYTF. In DNA form, the CDR3 reads TGTGCCAGCAGCAGGCAGGACAGGGAGGGGGGCTACACCTTC.

This rearrangement joins TRBV20-1 to TRBJ1-3; D call uncertain. This CDR3 spans 11 amino acids. The germline V gene encodes CDR1 DFQATT and CDR2 SNEGSKA (reference sequence). Trimming shortened V by 7 bases and J by 2 bases, and 6 bases separated the two germline ends. The CDR3 DNA reads as TGCAGTGTGCAGGCTGGAAACACCATATATTTT. Translated, it gives CSVQAGNTIYF.

This chain uses TRBV5-1 with TRBJ2-5, with TRBD2 identical over 14 bases. This CDR3 contains 16 residues. Germline V gene lookup returns CDR1 SGHRS and CDR2 YFSETQ. The J segment lost 5 bases and the V segment lost 4 bases, leaving 7 bases of the junction unmatched. In nucleotides, the CDR3 is TGCGCCAGCAGCACCGGGACTAGCGGGGGTGGGGAGACCCAGTACTTC. It codes for CASSTGTSGGGETQYF.

The V gene is TRBV28, the J gene TRBJ1-5, with TRBD1 identical over 7 bases. Trimming removed 5 bases from V and 6 bases from J; junction bases left unmatched: 10. This CDR3 is built from 15 residues. Germline assignment: CDR1 MDHEN and CDR2 SYDVKM. The CDR3 nucleotides read TGTGCCAGCAGTGCACCGGACAGGTCGAGTCAGCCCCAGCATTTT. It is translated as CASSAPDRSSQPQHF.

The J gene is TRBJ1-1, the V gene TRBV6-1; D is unclear. V dropped 8 bases and J dropped 4 bases, with 11 bases sitting between them. In germline, CDR1 is MNHNS, CDR2 SASEGT. The CDR3 spans 12 residues. This CDR3 is CASSLSGTEAFF. The DNA for the CDR3 is TGTGCCAGCTCCTTATCAGGCACTGAAGCTTTCTTT.

The rearrangement uses TRBV6-5 and TRBJ2-6; 8 bases fit TRBD1. This CDR3 spans 16 amino acids. Unmatched junction bases numbered 2, after V lost 4 bases and J lost 0 bases. CDR1 and CDR2 (germline): MNHEY, SVGAGI. DNA for the CDR3: TGTGCCAGCAGTTCGGGACAGGTCTCTGGGGCCAACGTCCTGACTTTC. It translates to CASSSGQVSGANVLTF.

This chain uses TRBV7-2 with TRBJ1-1, with D maybe TRBD1 (6 bases). This CDR3 spans 12 amino acids. Germline V gene data show CDR1 as SGHTA and CDR2 as FQGNSA. Trimming took off 5 bases at V and 5 bases at J, with 9 bases between the two ends. CDR3 in amino acids: CASSVRGTEAFF. The CDR3 nucleotides are TGTGCCAGCAGCGTCAGGGGAACTGAAGCTTTCTTT.

The CDR3 DNA reads TGTGCCAGTACTACCGGACAGCAGAACACTGAAGCTTTCTTT. Amino acid sequence: CASTTGQQNTEAFF. The rearrangement uses TRBV19 and TRBJ1-1, with TRBD1 as a possible D gene (6 bases). The CDR3 covers 14 residues. Germline V CDR1 and CDR2: LNHDA, SQIVND (reference sequence). V shed 7 bases and J shed 1 base, with 13 bases lying between them.

This rearrangement joins TRBV5-1 to TRBJ1-2, with TRBD1 matching over 7 bases. The V and J ends lost 0 bases and 0 bases, in that order; junction bases with no gene match: 5. Germline V gene sequence: CDR1 SGHRS, CDR2 YFSETQ. The CDR3 sequence is 16 residues long. CDR3 loop: CASSLGTGAANYGYTF. The CDR3 nucleotides are TGCGCCAGCAGCTTGGGGACAGGCGCAGCTAACTATGGCTACACCTTC.

The chain's CDR3 is CASSQDYGNTIYF. The DNA for the CDR3 is TGTGCCAGCAGCCAAGATTATGGAAACACCATATATTTT. This chain uses TRBV14 with TRBJ1-3; D is ambiguous. V was shortened by 0 bases and J by 3 bases, with 3 bases between the two germline ends. CDR1 is SGHDN and CDR2 is FVKESK in the germline V gene. The CDR3 is 13 residues long. Looking up the rest from reference TRBV14 and TRBJ1-3 gives the full variable domain: EAGVTQFPSHSVIEKGQTVTLRCDPISGHDNLYWYRRVMGKEIKFLLHFVKESKQDESGMPNNRFLAERTGGTYSTLKVQPAELEDSGVYFCASSQDYGNTIYFGEGSWLTVV.

The chain couples TRBV18 to TRBJ2-5; 7 nucleotides agree with TRBD1. The V gene end was trimmed by 3 bases and the J gene end by 8 bases; junction bases not matched to a gene: 12. CDR3 length: 15 amino acids. In germline, CDR1 is KGHSH, CDR2 LQKENI. CDR3 residues: CASSPWTGAGATQYF. In DNA, the CDR3 is TGTGCCAGCTCACCCTGGACAGGTGCCGGGGCCACCCAGTACTTC.

J is TRBJ2-1 and V is TRBV7-8; TRBD1 matches at 9 bases. Germline CDR1 is SGHVS and CDR2 is FQNEAQ. V was clipped by 5 bases and J by 4 bases; unmatched bases: 6. The CDR3 loop spans 15 amino acids. CDR3 region: CASSPLGTGYNEQFF. CDR3 bases: TGTGCCAGCAGCCCTCTCGGGACAGGGTACAATGAGCAGTTCTTC.

V usage is TRBV5-1 and J usage is TRBJ1-1, with D possibly being TRBD1 (6 bases). CDR3 length equals 16 residues. V lost 0 bases, J lost 1 base, and 13 bases lay in between. Germline V gene lookup returns CDR1 SGHRS and CDR2 YFSETQ. The CDR3 nucleotides are TGCGCCAGCAGCTTGGCCCGAGACAGGACGAACACTGAAGCTTTCTTT. Protein product: CASSLARDRTNTEAFF.

The gene calls are TRBV29-1 and TRBJ2-3; 10 bases agree with TRBD2. Germline values: CDR1 SQVTM, CDR2 ANQGSEA. The CDR3 runs to 14 residues. V lost 8 bases to trimming and J lost 2 bases; unmatched junction nucleotides: 7. Here the CDR3 DNA reads TGCAGCTCGGCAGCGGGGGGGAACACAGATACGCAGTATTTT. Residues: CSSAAGGNTDTQYF.

This clone has a single count. The chain recombines TRBV28 with TRBJ1-1; D is perhaps TRBD1 (5 bases). Trimming took off 2 bases at V and 0 bases at J, with 19 bases between the two ends. The germline V gene has CDR1 MDHEN and CDR2 SYDVKM. There are 18 residues in the CDR3. CDR3 coding DNA: TGTGCCAGCAGTTTAAGAGCAGGGATGTCTGGCCTGAACACTGAAGCTTTCTTT. This gives the protein CASSLRAGMSGLNTEAFF.